The 29 T cell receptor beta chains reported below all come from one sample, sequenced in a study of cytomegalovirus exposure and HLA in healthy donors. The PCR used 60 Vbeta and 13 Jbeta primers. Assay used: immunoSEQ multiplex PCR; TCRdb lists only in-frame clones, some missing. This table holds about 150,000 clones, over 75% found once. The sequencing input was PBMCs. The origin of the receptors is a man aged 30 to 39 in good health and CMV-seropositive.

V usage is TRBV28 and J usage is TRBJ1-2, with TRBD1 identical over 8 bases. Per germline, CDR1 MDHEN and CDR2 SYDVKM. J lost 1 base, V lost 10 bases, and 5 bases had no gene match. The CDR3 totals 13 residues. CDR3 nucleotide sequence: TGTGCCACCTGGACAGGGATTAACTATGGCTACACCTTC. Its protein is CATWTGINYGYTF.

This clone was seen a handful of times. This chain links TRBV30 with TRBJ1-6; no firm D call. The CDR3 extends over 14 amino acids. Trimming pared 1 base from V and 13 bases from J, leaving 17 bases between. The germline V gene has CDR1 GTSNPN and CDR2 SVGIG (reference sequence). The CDR3 nucleotides read TGTGCCTGGAGTGGGGATTCGCCGGGAGTCCCCCTCCACTTT. It specifies CAWSGDSPGVPLHF. The full variable domain, completed using reference TRBV30 and TRBJ1-6, is SQTIHQWPATLVQPVGSPLSLECTVEGTSNPNLYWYRQAAGRGLQLLFYSVGIGQISSEVPQNLSASRPQDRQFILSSKKLLLSDSGFYLCAWSGDSPGVPLHFGNGTRLTVT.

V is TRBV15 and J is TRBJ1-2; 9 bases match TRBD1. CDR3 length: 15 residues. CDR1 and CDR2 (germline): LNHNV, YYDKDF (reference sequence). Unmatched junction bases numbered 10, after V lost 4 bases and J lost 7 bases. The CDR3 here is CATSNDRGFYFGYTF. The CDR3 DNA reads as TGTGCCACCAGCAACGACAGGGGGTTTTATTTTGGCTACACCTTC. Using reference TRBV15 and TRBJ1-2 for the parts outside the CDR3, the full variable domain is DAMVIQNPRYQVTQFGKPVTLSCSQTLNHNVMYWYQQKSSQAPKLLFHYYDKDFNNEADTPDNFQSRRPNTSFCFLDIRSPGLGDTAMYLCATSNDRGFYFGYTFGSGTRLTVV.

This chain connects TRBV27 to TRBJ1-5, with D tentatively TRBD1 (5 bases). Trimming shortened V by 6 bases and J by 6 bases, and 18 bases separated the two germline ends. The CDR3 contains 15 residues. Germline lookup yields CDR1 MNHEY and CDR2 SMNVEV (reference sequence). Written as DNA, the CDR3 is TGTGCCAGCAGGGACCAGGGCAACATCGGTCAGCCCCAGCATTTT. This sequence encodes CASRDQGNIGQPQHF.

The chain links TRBV6-5 to TRBJ2-5, with a possible D match to TRBD1 (5 bases). V was trimmed by 0 bases and J by 3 bases, leaving 5 bases between them. CDR3 size: 13 residues. Germline-derived CDR1 and CDR2 are MNHEY and SVGAGI. The CDR3 DNA sequence: TGTGCCAGCAGTTACTCCAGGGAAGAGACCCAGTACTTC. Translation: CASSYSREETQYF.

V and J are TRBV4-2 and TRBJ2-7; D is unclear. The V end lost 0 bases, the J end lost 2 bases, and 5 bases lay between the germline ends. CDR3 length equals 13 residues. The germline V gene has CDR1 LGHNA and CDR2 YNFKEQ. The CDR3 DNA is TGTGCCAGCAGCCAAGATTCTCCCTACGAGCAGTACTTC. It yields the protein CASSQDSPYEQYF.

V gene TRBV7-9 combines with J gene TRBJ2-1; 8 bases agree with TRBD2. With 2 bases clipped from V and 7 bases from J, the junction kept 7 bases outside the gene matches. The CDR3 is made up of 15 amino acids. Per the germline V gene, CDR1 is SEHNR and CDR2 is FQNEAQ (reference sequence). The CDR3 DNA is TGTGCCAGCAGCTTAATAGAGACTAGCGTGAATGAGCAGTTCTTC. Protein product: CASSLIETSVNEQFF. Variable domain in full (rest from reference TRBV7-9 and TRBJ2-1): DTGVSQNPRHKITKRGQNVTFRCDPISEHNRLYWYRQTLGQGPEFLTYFQNEAQLEKSRLLSDRFSAERPKGSFSTLEIQRTEQGDSAMYLCASSLIETSVNEQFFGPGTRLTVL.

V gene TRBV6-5 combines with J gene TRBJ2-1; a possible D gene is TRBD2 (5 bases). CDR1 MNHEY and CDR2 SVGAGI come from the germline V gene. The CDR3 loop spans 14 amino acids. The V and J ends lost 7 bases and 6 bases respectively, with 16 bases between them. In nucleotides, the CDR3 is TGTGCCAGCACCAGTGGGAGTCAGAGCAATGAGCAGTTCTTC. Translation gives CASTSGSQSNEQFF.

This clone was counted only a few times. The chain couples TRBV2 to TRBJ1-3; D unclear. The length of the CDR3 is 14 residues. Trimming shortened V by 4 bases and J by 0 bases, and 7 bases separated the two germline ends. Per the germline V gene, CDR1 is SNHLY and CDR2 is FYNNEI. The CDR3 loop is CASSGVISGNTIYF. In DNA, the CDR3 is TGTGCCAGCAGTGGAGTGATCTCTGGAAACACCATATATTTT.

The V and J genes are TRBV5-6 and TRBJ2-3, with 8 bases matching TRBD1. V lost 3 bases, J lost 4 bases, and 4 bases stayed unmatched. Germline CDR1 reads SGHDT; CDR2 reads YYEEEE. This CDR3 spans 14 amino acids. CDR3 in amino acids: CASSWTGTADTQYF. CDR3 coding DNA: TGTGCCAGCAGCTGGACAGGGACGGCAGATACGCAGTATTTT.

This chain links TRBV21-1 with TRBJ2-3; the table's D call TRBD2 went unverified against the DNA. TRBV21-1 is marked as a pseudogene. The CDR3 is 16 amino acids. The DNA of the CDR3 is TGTGCCAGCAGCAAAGGGAGGAGGGAGAGCACAGATACGCAGTATTTT. The encoded protein is CASSKGRRESTDTQYF.

The rearrangement links TRBV6-6 to TRBJ2-3; maybe TRBD2 (6 bases). The V end lost 0 bases, the J end lost 5 bases, and 15 bases lay between the germline ends. The CDR3 sequence is 16 residues long. Germline CDR1 MNHNY, CDR2 SVGAGI (reference sequence). The CDR3 nucleotides are TGTGCCAGCAGTTACTCCCGGAGGGGACTCAGAGATACGCAGTATTTT. Translating gives CASSYSRRGLRDTQYF.

CDR3 amino acids: CASRRDRLNTGELFF. The CDR3 DNA reads TGTGCCAGCAGAAGGGACAGGCTGAACACCGGGGAGCTGTTTTTT. This chain joins TRBV6-5 and TRBJ2-2; 8 bases are shared with TRBD1. Germline assignment: CDR1 MNHEY and CDR2 SVGAGI. The CDR3 sequence is 15 residues long. J gave up 1 base and V 6 bases, and 4 bases lay outside the gene matches.

This chain links TRBV19 with TRBJ2-3; 10 nucleotides line up with TRBD2. Germline lookup yields CDR1 LNHDA and CDR2 SQIVND (reference sequence). V lost 7 bases, J lost 4 bases, and 8 bases stayed unmatched. The CDR3 consists of 15 residues. DNA of the CDR3: TGTGCCAGTATGGAGAGCGGGAGGGCCGCAGATACGCAGTATTTT. Protein: CASMESGRAADTQYF.

The chain links TRBV30 to TRBJ1-1; possible D gene TRBD1, 6 bases. V was shortened by 3 bases and J by 3 bases, with 14 bases between the two germline ends. The CDR3 length is 14 residues. Germline assignment: CDR1 GTSNPN and CDR2 SVGIG (reference sequence). The DNA of the CDR3 is TGTGCCTGGAGGACCAGACAGGTGGACACTGAAGCTTTCTTT. Its protein product is CAWRTRQVDTEAFF. Filled out from reference TRBV30 and TRBJ1-1, the complete variable domain reads SQTIHQWPATLVQPVGSPLSLECTVEGTSNPNLYWYRQAAGRGLQLLFYSVGIGQISSEVPQNLSASRPQDRQFILSSKKLLLSDSGFYLCAWRTRQVDTEAFFGQGTRLTVV.

The rearrangement uses TRBV10-1 and TRBJ1-5; weak D call: TRBD1 (5 bases). The CDR3 is 15 amino acids. The germline gives CDR1 WNHNN, CDR2 SYGVQD (reference sequence). V was clipped by 4 bases and J by 2 bases, with 12 bases between them. The CDR3 region has the DNA TGCGCCAGCAGTGGGGGGGGAGGGGGCAATCAGCCCCAGCATTTT. It translates to CASSGGGGGNQPQHF.

The chain links TRBV4-1 to TRBJ1-5, with D perhaps matching TRBD1 (5 bases). Germline values: CDR1 MGHRA, CDR2 YSYEKL. This CDR3 comprises 16 residues. V was cut by 0 bases and J by 6 bases, with 15 bases left in between. The DNA of the CDR3 is TGCGCCAGCAGCCAAGATTCCAGGGAGGAGGGTCAGCCCCAGCATTTT. Encoded protein: CASSQDSREEGQPQHF.

The table lists this clone with a few counts. This rearrangement joins TRBV4-3 to TRBJ2-1, with 16 bases matching TRBD2. With V trimmed by 4 bases and J by 7 bases, 4 bases remained unmatched. The CDR3 is made up of 16 amino acids. CDR1 is LGHNA, CDR2 YSLEER, per germline. Here the CDR3 DNA reads TGCGCCAGCAGCCTCGGGACTAGCGGGGGGGCAAATGAGCAGTTCTTC. It translates to CASSLGTSGGANEQFF.

Concerning this clone: At one of its ends the junction is not consistent with the germline gene, which may arise from a read error. The V and J genes are TRBV7-9 and TRBJ2-3; 12 bases agree with TRBD2. Looked up from germline, CDR1 is SEHNR and CDR2 is FQNEAQ (reference sequence). The CDR3 runs to 15 residues. The CDR3 DNA follows: TGTGCCAGCAGCCTAGCGGGGGGGGCCCCAGATACGCAGTATTTT. Protein: CASSLAGGAPDTQYF.

The chain joins TRBV7-8 to TRBJ2-4; 7 bases agree with TRBD1. The CDR3 has 16 amino acids. Germline values: CDR1 SGHVS, CDR2 FQNEAQ. Germline trimming cut 5 bases from V and 0 bases from J; bases unmatched to any gene: 7. CDR3 nucleotides: TGTGCCAGCAGCGCACAGGGGATTCTAGCCAAAAACATTCAGTACTTC. Translation gives CASSAQGILAKNIQYF. Full variable domain (rest looked up from reference TRBV7-8 and TRBJ2-4): GAGVSQSPRYKVAKRGQDVALRCDPISGHVSLFWYQQALGQGPEFLTYFQNEAQLDKSGLPSDRFFAERPEGSVSTLKIQRTQQEDSAVYLCASSAQGILAKNIQYFGAGTRLSVL.

The V call is TRBV4-1, the J call TRBJ2-3; TRBD2 might be the D (7 bases). The germline V and J ends were trimmed by 1 base and 5 bases, with 13 bases remaining between them. Per the germline V gene, CDR1 is MGHRA and CDR2 is YSYEKL. The CDR3 covers 15 residues. The CDR3, as DNA: TGCGCCAGCAGCCAAGGGTCAGGGGAGGGAGATACGCAGTATTTT. Its translation: CASSQGSGEGDTQYF.

The sample holds one count of this clone. A junction end diverges from the germline sequence, so it may reflect a read error. The chain couples TRBV4-3 to TRBJ2-2, with 10 bases matching TRBD1. Per the germline V gene, CDR1 is LGHNA and CDR2 is YSLEER. The CDR3 loop spans 15 amino acids. CDR3 region: CASSQKGQGFGELFF. CDR3 DNA: TGCGCCAGCAGCCAGAAGGGACAGGGGTTCGGGGAGTTGTTTTTT.

The chain employs TRBV28 and TRBJ1-2; D is possibly TRBD1 (5 bases). V gave up 3 bases and J gave up 6 bases, with 11 bases separating them. This CDR3 has 13 residues. Germline-derived CDR1 and CDR2 are MDHEN and SYDVKM. The DNA for the CDR3 is TGTGCCAGCAGTTTTTCAGGGAAGGATGGCTACACCTTC. Translation gives CASSFSGKDGYTF.

The chain combines TRBV6-1 with TRBJ1-1; D remains ambiguous. This CDR3 is built from 12 residues. V was shortened by 2 bases and J by 7 bases, with 8 bases between the two germline ends. Per germline, CDR1 MNHNS and CDR2 SASEGT. Here the CDR3 reads CASSERWSEAFF. The CDR3 bases are TGTGCCAGCAGTGAACGGTGGAGTGAAGCTTTCTTT.

This chain uses TRBV5-1 with TRBJ2-3, with D possibly being TRBD2 (5 bases). Germline V gene data show CDR1 as SGHRS and CDR2 as YFSETQ. V lost 1 base to trimming and J lost 5 bases, with 17 bases between them. This CDR3 region has 16 residues. The CDR3 spells CASSLKLAPERDTQYF. CDR3 DNA sequence: TGCGCCAGCAGCTTGAAGCTAGCTCCCGAAAGAGATACGCAGTATTTT.

The genes are TRBV7-9 and TRBJ2-3; D possibly corresponds to TRBD1 (6 bases). Germline values: CDR1 SEHNR, CDR2 FQNEAQ (reference sequence). Trimming cost V 1 base and J 1 base, with 9 bases left between them. The CDR3 runs 15 residues. CDR3 sequence: CASSLVEGGTDTQYF. CDR3 nucleotides: TGTGCCAGCAGCTTAGTTGAGGGGGGCACAGATACGCAGTATTTT. The full variable domain, completed using reference TRBV7-9 and TRBJ2-3, is DTGVSQNPRHKITKRGQNVTFRCDPISEHNRLYWYRQTLGQGPEFLTYFQNEAQLEKSRLLSDRFSAERPKGSFSTLEIQRTEQGDSAMYLCASSLVEGGTDTQYFGPGTRLTVL.

V and J are TRBV19 and TRBJ1-3; 7 nucleotides line up with TRBD1. The CDR3 totals 15 residues. The germline V gene encodes CDR1 LNHDA and CDR2 SQIVND (reference sequence). V gave up 5 bases and J gave up 2 bases; unmatched junction bases: 6. The CDR3 DNA follows: TGTGCCAGTAGTTTGGAGGGGGCGCCTGGAAACACCATATATTTT. Encoded protein: CASSLEGAPGNTIYF. The entire variable domain, with the rest obtained from reference TRBV19 and TRBJ1-3, is as follows: DGGITQSPKYLFRKEGQNVTLSCEQNLNHDAMYWYRQDPGQGLRLIYYSQIVNDFQKGDIAEGYSVSREKKESFPLTVTSAQKNPTAFYLCASSLEGAPGNTIYFGEGSWLTVV.

V is TRBV28 and J is TRBJ1-4; TRBD1 is a possible D gene (5 bases). Trimming took 5 bases from V and 0 from J, leaving 13 bases between them. Germline loops: CDR1 MDHEN, CDR2 SYDVKM. The CDR3 has 16 amino acids. DNA for the CDR3: TGTGCCAGCAGTGGGGGGGAACGCGCAACTAATGAAAAACTGTTTTTT. This gives the protein CASSGGERATNEKLFF.

The chain employs TRBV19 and TRBJ2-5; TRBD2 aligns across 12 bases. The CDR3 sequence is 17 residues long. Germline trimming cut 5 bases from V and 5 bases from J; bases unmatched to any gene: 12. From germline, CDR1 is LNHDA and CDR2 SQIVND (reference sequence). The CDR3 sequence: CASSSRLAGVLRETQYF. DNA for the CDR3: TGTGCCAGTAGTTCTAGACTAGCGGGGGTACTAAGGGAGACCCAGTACTTC.